The 10 T cell receptor beta chains reported below all come from one sample, sequenced in a study of T cells in localized non-small cell lung cancer. Generated by immunoSEQ multiplex PCR, the TCRdb table keeps only in-frame clones and is missing some. Altogether some 34,000 clones are present, over 75% being singletons, with the ten largest covering 15% to 20%. Sequencing was performed on peripheral blood, taken before any cancer treatment. The receptors derive from a male donor aged 60 or older with stage III squamous cell lung carcinoma.

The V call is TRBV19, the J call TRBJ2-1; D is ambiguous. V was clipped by 4 bases and J by 6 bases, with 13 bases between them. The CDR3 has 14 amino acids. Germline assignment: CDR1 LNHDA and CDR2 SQIVND (reference sequence). CDR3 protein: CASSSPLPVNEQFF. The CDR3 DNA sequence: TGTGCCAGTAGTAGCCCTCTCCCCGTCAATGAGCAGTTCTTC.

This clone came up a few times. The chain links TRBV28 to TRBJ2-1; D perhaps matches TRBD2 (5 bases). The CDR3 extends over 15 amino acids. The V end was cut by 7 bases, the J end by 0 bases, with 13 bases between. Germline CDR1 reads MDHEN; CDR2 reads SYDVKM. CDR3 amino acids: CASTGSPSSYNEQFF. CDR3 coding DNA: TGTGCCAGCACGGGGAGCCCGAGCTCCTACAATGAGCAGTTCTTC. Based on the CDR3 plus reference TRBV28 and TRBJ2-1, the full variable domain is DVKVTQSSRYLVKRTGEKVFLECVQDMDHENMFWYRQDPGLGLRLIYFSYDVKMKEKGDIPEGYSVSREKKERFSLILESASTNQTSMYLCASTGSPSSYNEQFFGPGTRLTVL.

The chain recombines TRBV6-5 with TRBJ1-1; D is unresolved. The V gene's germline CDR1 is MNHEY and CDR2 SVGAGI. V lost 6 bases and J 4 bases, leaving 15 bases between the germline ends. This CDR3 is 14 amino acids long. The CDR3 here is CASSQDGVSTEAFF. CDR3 sequence (DNA): TGTGCCAGCAGCCAGGACGGAGTCAGCACTGAAGCTTTCTTT.

A remark on this clone: The junction departs from germline at one end; a sequencing error may be responsible. The chain joins TRBV6-1 to TRBJ2-3, with D maybe TRBD1 (5 bases). There are 15 residues in the CDR3. CDR1 MNHNS and CDR2 SASEGT come from the germline V gene. This CDR3 reads CASGETGYRTDTQYF. The CDR3 coding sequence is TGTGCCAGCGGTGAAACAGGTTACCGCACAGATACGCAGTATTTT.

The V and J genes are TRBV4-1 and TRBJ2-1; D may correspond to TRBD1 or TRBD2 (6 bases each). V lost 0 bases, J lost 2 bases, and 11 bases lay in between. The CDR3 contains 16 residues. In germline, CDR1 is MGHRA, CDR2 YSYEKL. CDR3 in amino acids: CASSQDPGAPYNEQFF. The CDR3 DNA sequence: TGCGCCAGCAGCCAAGATCCGGGGGCCCCCTACAATGAGCAGTTCTTC.

The CDR3 reads CASSRSVDEQFF. The CDR3 region has the DNA TGTGCCAGCAGCCGTAGTGTGGATGAGCAGTTCTTC. V is TRBV28 and J is TRBJ2-1; unclear D gene. The CDR3 is 12 residues long. The germline CDR1 and CDR2 sequences are MDHEN and SYDVKM. V was cut by 6 bases and J by 8 bases, with 11 bases left in between. Combining the CDR3 with reference TRBV28 and TRBJ2-1 gives the whole variable domain DVKVTQSSRYLVKRTGEKVFLECVQDMDHENMFWYRQDPGLGLRLIYFSYDVKMKEKGDIPEGYSVSREKKERFSLILESASTNQTSMYLCASSRSVDEQFFGPGTRLTVL.

This rearrangement joins TRBV28 to TRBJ2-1, with D perhaps TRBD2 (5 bases). The CDR3 contains 12 residues. Germline CDR1 and CDR2: MDHEN and SYDVKM. With 10 bases removed from V and 6 bases from J, the gap between germline ends came to 13 bases. This chain's CDR3 is CAIRGRPNEQFF. CDR3 nucleotides: TGTGCCATACGAGGGAGACCCAATGAGCAGTTCTTC.

This clone was seen only a few times. This chain links TRBV4-3 with TRBJ2-1; 7 bases match TRBD2. V lost 1 base, J lost 7 bases, and 10 bases stayed unmatched. Germline CDR1 and CDR2: LGHNA and YSLEER. CDR3 length: 16 amino acids. Here the CDR3 reads CASSQVGGGALNEQFF. CDR3 in DNA: TGCGCCAGCAGCCAAGTAGGCGGGGGTGCGCTGAATGAGCAGTTCTTC.

This clone came up once. This sequence joins TRBV19 and TRBJ2-6; D is undetermined. The germline CDR1 and CDR2 sequences are LNHDA and SQIVND (reference sequence). The CDR3 length is 15 residues. V lost 7 bases, J lost 2 bases, and 12 bases lay in between. For the CDR3, the DNA is TGTGCCAGTACGTGGGGTTTAGCTGGGGCCAACGTCCTGACTTTC. Protein: CASTWGLAGANVLTF.

The chain links TRBV6-4 to TRBJ1-1; D remains ambiguous. Per germline, CDR1 MRHNA and CDR2 SNTAGT. The CDR3 runs to 13 residues. The V gene lost 6 bases and the J gene lost 2 bases, with 10 bases spanning the gap. The CDR3 DNA sequence: TGTGCCAGCAGATCCGGGGTCAACACTGAAGCTTTCTTT. This translates into CASRSGVNTEAFF.